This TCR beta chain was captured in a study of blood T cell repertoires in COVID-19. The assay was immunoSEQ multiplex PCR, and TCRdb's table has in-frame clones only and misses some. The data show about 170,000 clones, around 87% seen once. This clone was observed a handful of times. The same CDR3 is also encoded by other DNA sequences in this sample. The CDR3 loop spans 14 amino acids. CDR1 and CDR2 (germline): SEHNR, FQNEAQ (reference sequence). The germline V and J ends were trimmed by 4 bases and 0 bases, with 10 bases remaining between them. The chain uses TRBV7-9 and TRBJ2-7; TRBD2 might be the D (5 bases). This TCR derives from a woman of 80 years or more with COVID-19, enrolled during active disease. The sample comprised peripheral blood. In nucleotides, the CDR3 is TGTGCCAGCAGCTCTTCGGGGAGCTCCTACGAGCAGTACTTC. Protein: CASSSSGSSYEQYF. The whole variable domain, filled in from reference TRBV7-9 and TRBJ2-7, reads DTGVSQNPRHKITKRGQNVTFRCDPISEHNRLYWYRQTLGQGPEFLTYFQNEAQLEKSRLLSDRFSAERPKGSFSTLEIQRTEQGDSAMYLCASSSSGSSYEQYFGPGTRLTVT.